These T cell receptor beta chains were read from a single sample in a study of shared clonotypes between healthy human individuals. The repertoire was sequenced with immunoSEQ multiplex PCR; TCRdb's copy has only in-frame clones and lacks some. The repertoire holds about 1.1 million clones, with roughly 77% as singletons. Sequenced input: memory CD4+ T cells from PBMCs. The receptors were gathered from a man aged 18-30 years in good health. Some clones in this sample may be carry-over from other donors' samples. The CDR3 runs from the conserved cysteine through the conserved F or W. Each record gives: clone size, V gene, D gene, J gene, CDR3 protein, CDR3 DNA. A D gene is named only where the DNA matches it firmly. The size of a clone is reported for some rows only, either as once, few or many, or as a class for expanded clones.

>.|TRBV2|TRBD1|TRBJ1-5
CASRGRTGRNQPQHF
TGTGCCAGCAGAGGAAGGACAGGCCGCAATCAGCCCCAGCATTTT
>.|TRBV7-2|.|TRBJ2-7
CASSLVNGPSYEQYF
TGTGCCAGCAGCTTAGTCAACGGCCCCTCTTACGAGCAGTACTTC
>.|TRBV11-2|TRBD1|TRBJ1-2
CASSYGTGGRGYTF
TGTGCCAGCAGCTATGGGACAGGGGGCCGGGGCTACACCTTC
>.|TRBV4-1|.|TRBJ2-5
CASSQSWAQETQYF
TGCGCCAGCAGCCAATCCTGGGCCCAAGAGACCCAGTACTTC
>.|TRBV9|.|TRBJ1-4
CASSPQGWANEKLFF
TGTGCCAGCAGCCCCCAGGGGTGGGCTAATGAAAAACTGTTTTTT
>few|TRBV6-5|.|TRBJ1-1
CASRASHEAFF
TGTGCCAGCAGGGCCTCTCATGAAGCTTTCTTT
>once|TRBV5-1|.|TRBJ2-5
CASSTGTNQETQYF
TGCGCCAGCAGCACCGGGACGAACCAAGAGACCCAGTACTTC
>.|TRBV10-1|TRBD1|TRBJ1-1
CASSEYRTGTGGSTEAFF
TGCGCCAGCAGTGAGTACCGGACCGGGACAGGGGGGTCCACTGAAGCTTTCTTT
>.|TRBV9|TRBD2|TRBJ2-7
CASSVSAGAIDEQYF
TGTGCCAGCAGCGTATCAGCGGGAGCGATCGACGAGCAGTACTTC
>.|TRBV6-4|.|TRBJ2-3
CASSDSHSKDTQYF
TGTGCCAGCAGTGACTCCCACTCCAAAGATACGCAGTATTTT
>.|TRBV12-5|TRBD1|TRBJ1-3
CASGLGTAITGNTIYF
TGTGCTAGTGGTTTAGGGACAGCGATAACCGGAAACACCATATATTTT
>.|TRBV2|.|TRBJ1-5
CASMRQTNQPQHF
TGTGCCAGCATGAGGCAGACCAATCAGCCCCAGCATTTT
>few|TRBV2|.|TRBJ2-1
CASRGLPESGEQFF
TGTGCCAGCAGAGGACTTCCAGAATCGGGTGAGCAGTTCTTC
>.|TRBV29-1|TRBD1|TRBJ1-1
CSVERTGVGTEAFF
TGCAGCGTTGAAAGGACAGGGGTGGGCACTGAAGCTTTCTTT
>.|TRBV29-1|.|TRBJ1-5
CSVDTGLGQPQHF
TGCAGCGTTGACACGGGACTTGGGCAGCCCCAGCATTTT
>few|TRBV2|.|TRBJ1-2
CASSEGPNYGYTF
TGTGCCAGCAGTGAAGGTCCTAACTATGGCTACACCTTC
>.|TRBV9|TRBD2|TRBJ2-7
CASSVDGGRVYEQYF
TGTGCCAGCAGCGTAGACGGCGGGAGGGTCTACGAGCAGTACTTC
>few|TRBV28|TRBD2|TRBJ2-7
CASSLTVAGVGHEQYF
TGTGCCAGCAGTTTAACCGTAGCGGGAGTGGGGCACGAGCAGTACTTC
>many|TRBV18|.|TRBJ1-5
CASSDRTSGIAQHF
TGTGCCAGCTCAGACAGGACCTCGGGGATCGCCCAGCATTTT
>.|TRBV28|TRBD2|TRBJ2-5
CASNSGLAGGQETQYF
TGTGCCAGCAATTCGGGACTAGCGGGAGGGCAAGAGACCCAGTACTTC
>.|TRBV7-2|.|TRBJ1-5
CASSLLRDQPQHF
TGTGCCAGCAGCTTACTTAGGGATCAGCCCCAGCATTTT
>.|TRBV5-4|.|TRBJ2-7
CASSLAGGGSYEQYF
TGTGCCAGCAGCTTGGCCGGGGGAGGCTCCTACGAGCAGTACTTC
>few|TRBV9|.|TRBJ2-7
CASSVAPSDAYYEQYF
TGTGCCAGCAGCGTAGCCCCCTCGGACGCCTACTACGAGCAGTACTTC
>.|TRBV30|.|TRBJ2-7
CAWSTNRGGSYEQYF
TGTGCCTGGAGTACGAACAGGGGGGGATCCTACGAGCAGTACTTC
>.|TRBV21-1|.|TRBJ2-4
CASSLAEGGKNIQYF
TGTGCCAGCAGCTTAGCGGAGGGGGGCAAAAACATTCAGTACTTC
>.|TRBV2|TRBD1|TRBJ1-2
CASSQTGGGGYTF
TGTGCCAGCAGTCAAACAGGGGGCGGTGGCTACACCTTC
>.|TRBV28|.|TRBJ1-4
CASSLPGHLATNEKLFF
TGTGCCAGCAGTTTACCGGGACACCTTGCAACTAATGAAAAACTGTTTTTT
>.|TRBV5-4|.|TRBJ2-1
CASSFTSSGNEQFF
TGTGCCAGCAGCTTTACATCTAGTGGCAATGAGCAGTTCTTC
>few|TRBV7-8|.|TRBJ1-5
CASSPTRGSNQPQHF
TGTGCCAGCAGCCCAACGCGGGGGAGCAATCAGCCCCAGCATTTT
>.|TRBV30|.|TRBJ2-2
CASGQNTGELFF
TGTGCCTCGGGACAGAACACCGGGGAGCTGTTTTTT
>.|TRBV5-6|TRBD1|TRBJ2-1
CASSLAGTGFNEQFF
TGTGCCAGCAGCTTGGCCGGGACAGGGTTTAATGAGCAGTTCTTC
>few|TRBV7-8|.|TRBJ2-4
CASSFRHPIGDIQYF
TGTGCCAGCAGCTTTCGACACCCAATTGGGGACATTCAGTACTTC
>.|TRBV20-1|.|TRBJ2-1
CSAIGNEQFF
TGCAGTGCTATAGGGAATGAGCAGTTCTTC
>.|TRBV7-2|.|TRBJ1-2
CASSLGPVYGYTF
TGTGCCAGCAGCTTAGGTCCAGTCTATGGCTACACCTTC
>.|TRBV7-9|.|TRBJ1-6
CASSWTEMSPLHF
TGTGCCAGCAGCTGGACGGAGATGTCACCCCTCCACTTT
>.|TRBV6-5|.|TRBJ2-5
CASTEDGEETQYF
TGTGCCAGCACCGAGGACGGGGAAGAGACCCAGTACTTC
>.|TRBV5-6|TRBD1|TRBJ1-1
CASSPDRAAAAFF
TGTGCCAGCAGCCCGGACAGGGCTGCGGCGGCTTTCTTT